The 28 T cell receptor beta chains listed next were all sequenced from one sample in a study of cytomegalovirus exposure and HLA in healthy donors. This PCR relied on a set of 60 Vbeta primers and 13 Jbeta primers. Profiled with immunoSEQ multiplex PCR; TCRdb holds only in-frame clones, not every one. The data include 95,000 to 150,000 clones; the top ten clones carry 2.5% to 3%. Sequencing was performed on PBMCs. The receptor set was obtained from a man aged 25 to 40 in good health and CMV-seronegative.

The rearrangement joins TRBV14 to TRBJ2-5, with TRBD2 identical over 10 bases. Germline lookup yields CDR1 SGHDN and CDR2 FVKESK. CDR3 length: 16 amino acids. The junction had 3 bases not matched to a gene; V was cut back by 1 base and J by 1 base. CDR3 loop: CASSQGASGGQETQYF. CDR3 nucleotides: TGTGCCAGCAGCCAAGGTGCTAGCGGGGGCCAAGAGACCCAGTACTTC.

This chain joins TRBV7-3 and TRBJ2-3, with D possibly being TRBD2 (6 bases). The CDR3 has 15 residues. The V gene lost 2 bases and the J gene lost 4 bases, with 13 bases spanning the gap. CDR1 is SGHTA and CDR2 is FQGTGA in the germline V gene. The CDR3: CASSLDPIAADTQYF. CDR3 nucleotide sequence: TGTGCCAGCAGCTTAGACCCTATAGCGGCAGATACGCAGTATTTT.

This sequence joins TRBV7-2 and TRBJ1-2, with 8 bases matching TRBD1. V was pared by 5 bases and J by 8 bases, with 7 bases of the junction left unmatched. Germline lookup yields CDR1 SGHTA and CDR2 FQGNSA. This CDR3 has 13 residues. In DNA form, the CDR3 reads TGTGCCAGCAGCCCGGACAGGGAAGGCGGCTACACCTTC. Protein sequence: CASSPDREGGYTF. The full variable domain, completed using reference TRBV7-2 and TRBJ1-2, is GAGVSQSPSNKVTEKGKDVELRCDPISGHTALYWYRQSLGQGLEFLIYFQGNSAPDKSGLPSDRFSAERTGGSVSTLTIQRTQQEDSAVYLCASSPDREGGYTFGSGTRLTVV.

The genes are TRBV28 and TRBJ1-1; TRBD1 is a possible D gene (5 bases). This CDR3 comprises 13 residues. Germline loops: CDR1 MDHEN, CDR2 SYDVKM. The germline V and J ends were trimmed by 7 bases and 3 bases, with 12 bases remaining between them. CDR3 bases: TGTGCCAGCAAGGGGCAGGGCGACACTGAAGCTTTCTTT. It yields the protein CASKGQGDTEAFF.

This chain links TRBV5-4 with TRBJ1-2; D possibly corresponds to TRBD1 (6 bases). The length of the CDR3 is 13 residues. V lost 4 bases and J lost 4, with 11 bases in between. Per germline, CDR1 SGHNT and CDR2 YYREEE (reference sequence). Written as DNA, the CDR3 is TGTGCCAGCAGCCAAACAGGGACCTATGGCTACACCTTC. Amino acids: CASSQTGTYGYTF.

CDR3 DNA: TGCGCCAGCAGCCAAGAACCGGGAATTAACTATGGCTACACCTTC. This sequence encodes CASSQEPGINYGYTF. The chain carries TRBV4-1 and TRBJ1-2; no clear D gene. The CDR3 sequence is 15 residues long. CDR1 and CDR2 from the germline V gene are MGHRA and YSYEKL. V dropped 0 bases and J dropped 1 base, with 9 bases sitting between them.

This clone registers medium-sized by frequency. The chain links TRBV6-1 to TRBJ2-1; TRBD2 matches at 10 bases. V lost 7 bases, J lost 10 bases, and 13 bases stayed unmatched. Germline values: CDR1 MNHNS, CDR2 SASEGT. This CDR3 has 15 residues. The CDR3 DNA reads as TGTGCCAGCATCCCAGGGCTAGCGGGAGACAGGGAGCAGTTCTTC. Translation gives CASIPGLAGDREQFF.

This chain connects TRBV18 to TRBJ1-1; D not resolved. CDR1 and CDR2 from the germline V gene are KGHSH and LQKENI. There are 13 residues in the CDR3. V lost 3 bases and J 11 bases, leaving 16 bases between the germline ends. This CDR3 is CASSPGPMEVAFF. CDR3 nucleotide sequence: TGTGCCAGCTCACCTGGGCCTATGGAGGTCGCTTTCTTT.

The chain recombines TRBV5-1 with TRBJ2-7; 8 positions match TRBD1. The CDR3 covers 14 residues. With V trimmed by 0 bases and J by 5 bases, 4 bases remained unmatched. CDR1 and CDR2 (germline): SGHRS, YFSETQ. CDR3 sequence reads: CASSLGQGANEQYF. The CDR3 DNA sequence: TGCGCCAGCAGCTTGGGGCAGGGGGCCAACGAGCAGTACTTC.

The rearrangement joins TRBV7-3 to TRBJ2-1; no definite D call. Germline CDR1 reads SGHTA; CDR2 reads FQGTGA. V lost 1 base and J lost 0, with 10 bases in between. The CDR3 totals 16 residues. The CDR3 DNA reads as TGTGCCAGCAGCTTAATAGGCGGATACTCCTACAATGAGCAGTTCTTC. Translation gives CASSLIGGYSYNEQFF.

The rearrangement uses TRBV7-9 and TRBJ2-7; D is unresolved. This CDR3 is 12 amino acids long. Germline V gene lookup returns CDR1 SEHNR and CDR2 FQNEAQ (reference sequence). The CDR3, as DNA: TGTGCTCTTGCGGCAATTAGCTACGAGCAGTACTTC. Its protein is CALAAISYEQYF.

The V gene is TRBV5-6, the J gene TRBJ2-2; D is ambiguous. The CDR3 is 13 amino acids. V lost 1 base to trimming and J lost 5 bases, with 6 bases between them. Germline assignment: CDR1 SGHDT and CDR2 YYEEEE. The CDR3 nucleotides are TGTGCCAGCAGCTTGTTCGGGACCGGGGAGCTGTTTTTT. Translating it yields CASSLFGTGELFF.

V gene TRBV9 combines with J gene TRBJ1-2, with 10 nucleotides matching TRBD1. The V segment lost 4 bases and the J segment 8 bases; nucleotides outside the gene matches: 20. This CDR3 contains 18 residues. Germline V CDR1 and CDR2: SGDLS, YYNGEE. CDR3 in amino acids: CASSPWDRGLEAGAGYTF. The CDR3 DNA is TGTGCCAGCAGCCCCTGGGACAGGGGTCTTGAAGCAGGGGCGGGCTACACCTTC.

The CDR3: CAISGGQGYNEQFF. The CDR3 DNA reads TGTGCCATCAGTGGGGGACAGGGATACAATGAGCAGTTCTTC. The chain uses TRBV10-3 and TRBJ2-1, with 9 nucleotides matching TRBD1. CDR3 length equals 14 residues. The trim removed 4 bases at V and 4 bases at J, leaving 2 bases unmatched. Germline CDR1 and CDR2: ENHRY and SYGVKD.

The chain couples TRBV6-6 to TRBJ2-7, with D maybe TRBD2 (6 bases). The germline V and J ends were trimmed by 0 bases and 3 bases, with 15 bases remaining between them. Germline V gives CDR1 MNHNY, CDR2 SVGAGI (reference sequence). The CDR3 spans 16 residues. CDR3 bases: TGTGCCAGCAGTTACTCGAGGGTCCAGGGAGGCTACGAGCAGTACTTC. Translated: CASSYSRVQGGYEQYF.

The J gene is TRBJ1-6, the V gene TRBV10-3, with a possible D match to TRBD1 (5 bases). The ends were cut back, 3 bases at V and 6 bases at J, with 9 bases in the middle. CDR3 length: 14 residues. The V gene's germline CDR1 is ENHRY and CDR2 SYGVKD. CDR3: CAISDGGLNSPLHF. The DNA of the CDR3 is TGTGCCATCAGTGACGGGGGTCTTAATTCACCCCTCCACTTT.

This chain joins TRBV2 and TRBJ2-3; 12 positions match TRBD2. Trimming at V came to 6 bases and at J to 8 bases, leaving 9 bases not matched to a gene. CDR3 length equals 15 residues. Germline V gene sequence: CDR1 SNHLY, CDR2 FYNNEI. The CDR3 nucleotides read TGTGCCAGCAGGACTAGCGGGGGCGGTCAGGGTACGCAGTATTTT. Translation gives CASRTSGGGQGTQYF.

The CDR3 reads CASSQLPRGFGANEKLFF. Written as DNA, the CDR3 is TGCGCCAGCAGCCAACTTCCCCGAGGGTTTGGAGCTAATGAAAAACTGTTTTTT. The chain links TRBV4-1 to TRBJ1-4; no clear D. Germline V gene sequence: CDR1 MGHRA, CDR2 YSYEKL. Between the trimmed V and J ends, which lost 2 bases and 3 bases, there was a span of 19 bases. The CDR3 totals 18 residues.

CDR3 DNA: TGTGCCAGCAGCCCAGGAACGAGTTATGGCTACACCTTC. It yields the protein CASSPGTSYGYTF. The rearrangement joins TRBV28 to TRBJ1-2; D remains ambiguous. V was shortened by 6 bases and J by 5 bases, with 13 bases between the two germline ends. There are 13 residues in the CDR3. CDR1 is MDHEN and CDR2 is SYDVKM in the germline V gene.

The genes are TRBV6-6 and TRBJ1-5; 8 positions agree with TRBD1. Germline CDR1 is MNHNY and CDR2 is SVGAGI (reference sequence). The CDR3 totals 14 residues. V lost 6 bases, J lost 4 bases, and 5 bases stayed unmatched. The CDR3 bases are TGTGCCAGCAGCAAAACAGGGGGTAATCAGCCCCAGCATTTT. Its protein is CASSKTGGNQPQHF.

V usage is TRBV28 and J usage is TRBJ2-7, with 9 bases that match TRBD1. The ends lost 4 bases at V and 3 bases at J; junction bases unmatched: 4. The CDR3 runs to 14 residues. CDR1 and CDR2 (germline): MDHEN, SYDVKM. The CDR3 protein is CASSSPTGGYEQYF. CDR3 sequence (DNA): TGTGCCAGCAGTTCCCCGACAGGGGGCTACGAGCAGTACTTC.

This chain connects TRBV19 to TRBJ1-4; 10 nucleotides agree with TRBD1. The CDR3 consists of 15 residues. Germline V gene data show CDR1 as LNHDA and CDR2 as SQIVND (reference sequence). J lost 5 bases, V lost 8 bases, and 8 bases had no gene match. In DNA, the CDR3 is TGTGCCAGTTCTGGGACAGGGGCGAAAAATGAAAAACTGTTTTTT. Translating gives CASSGTGAKNEKLFF. The whole variable domain, remainder taken from reference TRBV19 and TRBJ1-4, is DGGITQSPKYLFRKEGQNVTLSCEQNLNHDAMYWYRQDPGQGLRLIYYSQIVNDFQKGDIAEGYSVSREKKESFPLTVTSAQKNPTAFYLCASSGTGAKNEKLFFGSGTQLSVL.

V is TRBV7-9 and J is TRBJ1-6; 8 nucleotides align to TRBD1. V was pared by 4 bases and J by 7 bases, with 6 bases of the junction left unmatched. Germline values: CDR1 SEHNR, CDR2 FQNEAQ (reference sequence). The CDR3 length is 15 residues. CDR3 sequence reads: CASSSRTGGNSPLHF. The CDR3 DNA reads TGTGCCAGCAGCTCGAGAACAGGGGGAAATTCACCCCTCCACTTT.

The chain employs TRBV15 and TRBJ2-1; TRBD1 aligns across 7 bases. Germline CDR1 and CDR2: LNHNV and YYDKDF (reference sequence). CDR3 length: 17 amino acids. Unmatched junction bases numbered 8, after V lost 1 base and J lost 2 bases. The CDR3 here is CATSRVTGAFAYNEQFF. The CDR3, as DNA: TGTGCCACCAGCAGAGTTACAGGGGCATTTGCCTACAATGAGCAGTTCTTC.

V usage is TRBV9 and J usage is TRBJ1-2; possible D gene TRBD1, 6 bases. The CDR3 extends over 15 amino acids. With 4 bases removed from V and 3 bases from J, the gap between germline ends came to 16 bases. The V gene's germline CDR1 is SGDLS and CDR2 YYNGEE. This chain's CDR3 is CASSPQQGRYYGYTF. The CDR3 DNA reads as TGTGCCAGCAGCCCCCAACAGGGCCGCTACTATGGCTACACCTTC.

The rearrangement links TRBV4-2 to TRBJ1-2, with TRBD1 matching 10 bases. The V gene end was trimmed by 5 bases and the J gene end by 6 bases; junction bases not matched to a gene: 3. The V gene's germline CDR1 is LGHNA and CDR2 YNFKEQ. CDR3 length: 13 amino acids. CDR3 sequence reads: CASSVDRGDGYTF. In nucleotides, the CDR3 is TGTGCCAGCAGCGTGGACAGGGGGGATGGCTACACCTTC.

This rearrangement joins TRBV4-2 to TRBJ2-2; tentative D call: TRBD1 (5 bases). V gave up 0 bases and J gave up 4 bases, with 15 bases separating them. In germline, CDR1 is LGHNA, CDR2 YNFKEQ. This CDR3 is 17 amino acids long. In DNA form, the CDR3 reads TGTGCCAGCAGCCAAGATATCGAAGGGGCGCGCACCGGGGAGCTGTTTTTT. Protein product: CASSQDIEGARTGELFF.

The chain employs TRBV6-5 and TRBJ1-1; possible D gene TRBD1, 5 bases. V was trimmed by 1 base and J by 1 base, leaving 10 bases between them. Germline CDR1 MNHEY, CDR2 SVGAGI. CDR3 size: 15 residues. CDR3 protein: CASSYFRGPNTEAFF. The CDR3 nucleotides are TGTGCCAGCAGTTACTTTAGGGGCCCGAACACTGAAGCTTTCTTT.